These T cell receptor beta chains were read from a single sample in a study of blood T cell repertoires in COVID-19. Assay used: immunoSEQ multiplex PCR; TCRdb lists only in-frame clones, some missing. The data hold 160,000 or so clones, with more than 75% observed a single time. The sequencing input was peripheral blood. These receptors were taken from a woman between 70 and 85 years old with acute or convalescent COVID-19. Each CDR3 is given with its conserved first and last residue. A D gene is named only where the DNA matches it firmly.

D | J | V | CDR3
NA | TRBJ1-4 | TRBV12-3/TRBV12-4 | CASSLGGEKLFF
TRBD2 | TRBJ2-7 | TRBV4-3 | CASSQYRLADYEQYF
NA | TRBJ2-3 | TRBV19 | CASAQGIVDTQYF
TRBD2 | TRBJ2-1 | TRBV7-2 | CASSLASTGGQNEQFF
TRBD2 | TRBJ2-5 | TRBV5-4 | CASSFSGRSQETQYF
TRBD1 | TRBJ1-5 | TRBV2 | CASSTDRGKFQPQHF
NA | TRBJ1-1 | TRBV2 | CASSYPEPYGFF
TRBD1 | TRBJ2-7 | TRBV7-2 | CASSLRQGAPYEQYF
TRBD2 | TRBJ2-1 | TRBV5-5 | CASSRLAGGPYEQFF
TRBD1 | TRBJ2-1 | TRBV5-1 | CASSFGTGVVNEQFF
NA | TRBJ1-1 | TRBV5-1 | CASNGVASTEAFF
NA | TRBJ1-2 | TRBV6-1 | CASSESRGSGYTF
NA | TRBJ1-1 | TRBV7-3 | CASSSSPTRTEAFF
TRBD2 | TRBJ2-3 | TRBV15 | CATSRDRAGAADTQYF
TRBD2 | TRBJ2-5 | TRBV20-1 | CSASLAGAQETQYF
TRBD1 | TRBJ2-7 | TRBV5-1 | CASSSDRGSYEQYF
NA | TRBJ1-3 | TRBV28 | CATNYWEADTIYF